Listed below are T cell receptor beta chains from one sample, sequenced in a study of PD-1 blockade in mismatch repair-deficient tumors. Sequencing used immunoSEQ multiplex PCR; TCRdb keeps in-frame clones, though not all of them. The data show 70,000 to 95,000 clones, roughly 80% seen once. Sequenced material: peripheral blood, taken 44 weeks after starting pembrolizumab. The receptors here all came from an adult with mismatch repair-deficient cancer. CDR3s include the opening cysteine and the closing phenylalanine or tryptophan. The order of the fields is clone size, V gene, D gene, J gene, CDR3 protein, CDR3 DNA. The D gene is left open where the match is weak. The listing skips clone size in some rows; elsewhere it reads once, few, many or a size class.

abundance: .; v_gene: TRBV4-1; d_gene: .; j_gene: TRBJ2-7; CDR3aa: CASSQMLGYEQYF; CDR3nt: TGCGCCAGCAGCCAGATGCTAGGCTACGAGCAGTACTTC
abundance: few; v_gene: TRBV27; d_gene: .; j_gene: TRBJ2-2; CDR3aa: CASSFTSLTGELFF; CDR3nt: TGTGCCAGCAGTTTTACTAGCCTCACCGGGGAGCTGTTTTTT
abundance: .; v_gene: TRBV6-5; d_gene: .; j_gene: TRBJ1-2; CDR3aa: CASRSGPNYGYTF; CDR3nt: TGTGCCAGCAGATCTGGACCCAACTATGGCTACACCTTC
abundance: medium-sized; v_gene: TRBV7-9; d_gene: TRBD1; j_gene: TRBJ2-7; CDR3aa: CASSFVQGAHEQYF; CDR3nt: TGTGCCAGCAGCTTTGTACAGGGGGCCCACGAGCAGTACTTC
abundance: .; v_gene: TRBV10-1; d_gene: .; j_gene: TRBJ1-1; CDR3aa: CASSVGVNTEAFF; CDR3nt: TGCGCCAGCAGTGTTGGGGTGAACACTGAAGCTTTCTTT
abundance: once; v_gene: TRBV7-9; d_gene: TRBD2; j_gene: TRBJ2-3; CDR3aa: CASSFTGATAGSTDTQYF; CDR3nt: TGTGCCAGCAGCTTTACCGGGGCCACAGCGGGAAGCACAGATACGCAGTATTTT
abundance: .; v_gene: TRBV2; d_gene: TRBD2; j_gene: TRBJ2-1; CDR3aa: CASSDGGAYSYNEQFF; CDR3nt: TGTGCCAGCAGTGACGGGGGGGCTTACTCCTACAATGAGCAGTTCTTC
abundance: .; v_gene: TRBV7-9; d_gene: TRBD2; j_gene: TRBJ2-1; CDR3aa: CASSSGLAGGYNEQFF; CDR3nt: TGTGCCAGCAGCTCCGGACTAGCGGGAGGTTACAATGAGCAGTTCTTC
abundance: .; v_gene: TRBV19; d_gene: TRBD2; j_gene: TRBJ2-1; CDR3aa: CASSKTGRAEQFF; CDR3nt: TGTGCCAGTAGTAAAACCGGGAGGGCCGAGCAGTTCTTC
abundance: .; v_gene: TRBV5-1; d_gene: .; j_gene: TRBJ2-2; CDR3aa: CASSVGRTRDTGELFF; CDR3nt: TGCGCCAGCAGCGTGGGGCGGACGCGGGACACCGGGGAGCTGTTTTTT
abundance: .; v_gene: TRBV7-9; d_gene: .; j_gene: TRBJ2-1; CDR3aa: CASSLTRVLDEQFF; CDR3nt: TGTGCCAGCAGCTTGACTAGGGTATTGGATGAGCAGTTCTTC
abundance: few; v_gene: TRBV7-2; d_gene: .; j_gene: TRBJ2-3; CDR3aa: CASSLPFGTQYF; CDR3nt: TGTGCCAGCAGCTTACCATTTGGTACGCAGTATTTT
abundance: .; v_gene: TRBV6-6; d_gene: .; j_gene: TRBJ2-7; CDR3aa: CASSYSNRGSYEQYF; CDR3nt: TGTGCCAGCAGTTACTCCAACCGGGGCTCCTACGAGCAGTACTTC
abundance: .; v_gene: TRBV4-1; d_gene: .; j_gene: TRBJ1-2; CDR3aa: CASSQDERNYGYTF; CDR3nt: TGCGCCAGCAGCCAAGATGAGAGGAACTATGGCTACACCTTC
abundance: .; v_gene: TRBV12-1; d_gene: .; j_gene: TRBJ1-1; CDR3aa: CASSSGQTSNTEAFF; CDR3nt: TGTGCCAGCAGCTCCGGACAGACATCGAACACTGAAGCTTTCTTT
abundance: once; v_gene: TRBV28; d_gene: TRBD2; j_gene: TRBJ2-1; CDR3aa: CASSLTSGSWYEQFF; CDR3nt: TGTGCCAGCAGTTTGACTAGCGGGAGTTGGTATGAGCAGTTCTTC
abundance: .; v_gene: TRBV2; d_gene: .; j_gene: TRBJ1-2; CDR3aa: CASSERFTGNGYTF; CDR3nt: TGTGCCAGCAGTGAGAGGTTTACAGGGAACGGCTACACCTTC
abundance: .; v_gene: TRBV15; d_gene: .; j_gene: TRBJ1-1; CDR3aa: CATSRKGGTEAFF; CDR3nt: TGTGCCACCAGCAGAAAAGGGGGCACTGAAGCTTTCTTT
abundance: .; v_gene: TRBV6-6; d_gene: .; j_gene: TRBJ1-5; CDR3aa: CASTLAVPGSYQPQHF; CDR3nt: TGTGCCAGCACCCTAGCGGTTCCGGGGTCCTATCAGCCCCAGCATTTT
abundance: .; v_gene: TRBV11-3; d_gene: .; j_gene: TRBJ1-1; CDR3aa: CASSLNTEAFF; CDR3nt: TGTGCCAGCAGCTTAAATACTGAAGCTTTCTTT
abundance: few; v_gene: TRBV25-1; d_gene: .; j_gene: TRBJ1-2; CDR3aa: CASSESWGSLNYGYTF; CDR3nt: TGTGCCAGCAGTGAATCTTGGGGCAGCCTTAACTATGGCTACACCTTC
abundance: .; v_gene: TRBV7-2; d_gene: TRBD1; j_gene: TRBJ1-4; CDR3aa: CASSLTQGAGNEKLFF; CDR3nt: TGTGCCAGCAGCCTAACCCAGGGGGCGGGGAATGAAAAACTGTTTTTT
abundance: .; v_gene: TRBV19; d_gene: TRBD1; j_gene: TRBJ1-2; CDR3aa: CASSPWDRDSSVF; CDR3nt: TGTGCCAGTAGTCCGTGGGACCGGGACAGTTCCGTCTTC
abundance: .; v_gene: TRBV10-3; d_gene: TRBD2; j_gene: TRBJ2-7; CDR3aa: CAISPSRLAGPSYEQYF; CDR3nt: TGTGCCATCAGCCCTTCCCGACTAGCGGGGCCCTCCTACGAGCAGTACTTC
abundance: .; v_gene: TRBV6-5; d_gene: .; j_gene: TRBJ1-1; CDR3aa: CASKPNSRTEAFF; CDR3nt: TGTGCCAGCAAGCCCAATAGCCGCACTGAAGCTTTCTTT
abundance: .; v_gene: TRBV9; d_gene: .; j_gene: TRBJ2-3; CDR3aa: CASSAGPASTDTQYF; CDR3nt: TGTGCCAGCAGCGCCGGGCCAGCTAGCACAGATACGCAGTATTTT
abundance: few; v_gene: TRBV4-2; d_gene: .; j_gene: TRBJ2-7; CDR3aa: CASSQDLWVEQYF; CDR3nt: TGTGCCAGCAGCCAAGATCTCTGGGTCGAGCAGTACTTC
abundance: .; v_gene: TRBV27; d_gene: .; j_gene: TRBJ1-1; CDR3aa: CASSLWRGTEAFF; CDR3nt: TGTGCCAGCAGTTTATGGAGGGGCACTGAAGCTTTCTTT
abundance: .; v_gene: TRBV5-4; d_gene: .; j_gene: TRBJ1-1; CDR3aa: CASSFSWQPKNTEAFF; CDR3nt: TGTGCCAGCAGCTTTTCGTGGCAGCCAAAGAACACTGAAGCTTTCTTT
abundance: few; v_gene: TRBV7-2; d_gene: .; j_gene: TRBJ1-5; CDR3aa: CASSQVGLNQPQHF; CDR3nt: TGTGCCAGCAGCCAGGTGGGGCTCAATCAGCCCCAGCATTTT
abundance: .; v_gene: TRBV6-5; d_gene: TRBD1; j_gene: TRBJ1-4; CDR3aa: CASRRQGDNEKLFF; CDR3nt: TGTGCCAGCAGGAGACAGGGGGATAATGAAAAACTGTTTTTT
abundance: .; v_gene: TRBV5-1; d_gene: TRBD2; j_gene: TRBJ2-1; CDR3aa: CASSFHTSGDYNEQFF; CDR3nt: TGCGCCAGCAGCTTCCACACTAGCGGAGACTACAATGAGCAGTTCTTC
abundance: .; v_gene: TRBV9; d_gene: .; j_gene: TRBJ2-7; CDR3aa: CASSVGGATYEQYF; CDR3nt: TGTGCCAGCAGCGTAGGGGGTGCCACCTACGAGCAGTACTTC
abundance: .; v_gene: TRBV19; d_gene: .; j_gene: TRBJ2-7; CDR3aa: CASSPLFDYEQYF; CDR3nt: TGTGCCAGTAGTCCACTCTTTGACTACGAGCAGTACTTC
abundance: .; v_gene: TRBV5-4; d_gene: .; j_gene: TRBJ2-1; CDR3aa: CASSPGTFEQFF; CDR3nt: TGTGCCAGCAGCCCAGGGACGTTTGAGCAGTTCTTC
abundance: .; v_gene: TRBV5-6; d_gene: .; j_gene: TRBJ2-7; CDR3aa: CATSWGSYEQYF; CDR3nt: TGTGCCACCTCGTGGGGGAGCTACGAGCAGTACTTC
abundance: .; v_gene: TRBV30; d_gene: TRBD2; j_gene: TRBJ2-7; CDR3aa: CAWSPLRSGGEQYF; CDR3nt: TGTGCCTGGAGTCCACTTCGGTCGGGGGGGGAGCAGTACTTC
abundance: .; v_gene: TRBV27; d_gene: .; j_gene: TRBJ2-2; CDR3aa: CASSDNYANTGELFF; CDR3nt: TGTGCCAGCTCTGACAACTACGCGAACACCGGGGAGCTGTTTTTT
abundance: .; v_gene: TRBV7-2; d_gene: .; j_gene: TRBJ2-3; CDR3aa: CASSLGLGGTDTQYF; CDR3nt: TGTGCCAGCAGCTTGGGACTGGGAGGAACAGATACGCAGTATTTT
abundance: .; v_gene: TRBV9; d_gene: TRBD2; j_gene: TRBJ2-1; CDR3aa: CASSAASGSRYNEQFF; CDR3nt: TGTGCCAGCAGCGCGGCTAGCGGGAGTCGCTACAATGAGCAGTTCTTC
abundance: .; v_gene: TRBV5-8; d_gene: .; j_gene: TRBJ1-4; CDR3aa: CASSLRQGRAEKLFF; CDR3nt: TGTGCCAGCAGCTTGCGGCAGGGTAGGGCTGAAAAACTGTTTTTT
abundance: .; v_gene: TRBV5-1; d_gene: TRBD1; j_gene: TRBJ1-5; CDR3aa: CASSPGTGNQPQHF; CDR3nt: TGCGCCAGCAGCCCGGGGACAGGGAATCAGCCCCAGCATTTT
abundance: .; v_gene: TRBV5-4; d_gene: .; j_gene: TRBJ2-1; CDR3aa: CASSLGGASYNEQFF; CDR3nt: TGTGCCAGCAGCTTAGGGGGGGCGTCCTACAATGAGCAGTTCTTC
abundance: few; v_gene: TRBV7-3; d_gene: .; j_gene: TRBJ2-2; CDR3aa: CASSSDTGELFF; CDR3nt: TGTGCCAGCAGCTCCGACACCGGGGAGCTGTTTTTT
abundance: .; v_gene: TRBV19; d_gene: TRBD2; j_gene: TRBJ2-1; CDR3aa: CASSSSGSIYNEQFF; CDR3nt: TGTGCCAGTAGTTCGAGCGGGAGTATATACAATGAGCAGTTCTTC
abundance: .; v_gene: TRBV19; d_gene: .; j_gene: TRBJ2-7; CDR3aa: CASSIGGTPVLYEQYF; CDR3nt: TGTGCCAGTAGTATAGGGGGGACACCGGTACTCTACGAGCAGTACTTC
abundance: few; v_gene: TRBV11-2; d_gene: TRBD1; j_gene: TRBJ1-2; CDR3aa: CASSPAGGYGYTF; CDR3nt: TGTGCCAGCAGCCCAGCAGGGGGCTATGGCTACACCTTC
abundance: .; v_gene: TRBV9; d_gene: TRBD2; j_gene: TRBJ2-3; CDR3aa: CASSVGLAGTDTQYF; CDR3nt: TGTGCCAGCAGCGTAGGGCTAGCGGGTACAGATACGCAGTATTTT
abundance: .; v_gene: TRBV10-3; d_gene: TRBD2; j_gene: TRBJ2-1; CDR3aa: CAISEGLAGGNEQFF; CDR3nt: TGTGCCATCAGTGAGGGACTAGCGGGAGGCAATGAGCAGTTCTTC
abundance: few; v_gene: TRBV27; d_gene: .; j_gene: TRBJ2-3; CDR3aa: CASSLPGKDTQYF; CDR3nt: TGTGCCAGCAGTTTACCAGGGAAAGATACGCAGTATTTT
abundance: .; v_gene: TRBV13; d_gene: .; j_gene: TRBJ2-1; CDR3aa: CASSLGLLLPDEQFF; CDR3nt: TGTGCCAGCAGCTTAGGCCTTCTTCTCCCGGATGAGCAGTTCTTC
abundance: .; v_gene: TRBV5-1; d_gene: TRBD2; j_gene: TRBJ2-3; CDR3aa: CASSPGLAGDTQYF; CDR3nt: TGCGCCAGCAGCCCGGGACTAGCGGGAGATACGCAGTATTTT
abundance: .; v_gene: TRBV2; d_gene: .; j_gene: TRBJ1-1; CDR3aa: CASSGPGGTEAFF; CDR3nt: TGTGCCAGCAGTGGCCCGGGCGGGACTGAAGCTTTCTTT
abundance: .; v_gene: TRBV29-1; d_gene: .; j_gene: TRBJ1-2; CDR3aa: CSVGGSNYGYTF; CDR3nt: TGCAGCGTTGGGGGAAGCAACTATGGCTACACCTTC